This entry lists 6 T cell receptor beta chains sequenced from one sample in a study of read filtering for tumor transcriptome and immune sequencing. This library used about 400 ng RNA and molecular barcoded adaptors spanning alpha/delta and beta/gamma chains. TCRdb re-called the reads with MiXCR, one entry per CDR3 protein. The table includes fewer than 50,000 distinct CDR3 sequences, around 15% detected once. What was sequenced was a population of CD138-negative cells sorted from bone marrow. The receptors originated from a donor aged 40 or over with multiple myeloma.

This clonotype appeared a few times. This chain links TRBV5-1 with TRBJ2-7; D is unresolved. Germline V gene lookup returns CDR1 SGHRS and CDR2 YFSETQ. The CDR3 loop spans 13 amino acids. V lost 4 bases and J 3 bases, leaving 11 bases between the germline ends. The CDR3 coding sequence is TGCGCCAGCAGCCCGGACCGTGTCTACGAGCAGTACTTC. It yields the protein CASSPDRVYEQYF.

This clonotype was observed a few times. Because it lacks the conserved phenylalanine or tryptophan at the end, this CDR3 is likely a read error. This rearrangement joins TRBV9 to TRBJ1-1; D is perhaps TRBD1 (5 bases). Trimming shortened V by 1 base and J by 0 bases, and 13 bases separated the two germline ends. The CDR3 is 16 residues long. CDR1 and CDR2 from the germline V gene are SGDLS and YYNGEE. This chain's CDR3 is CASSVIDAGVNTEAFL. The CDR3 bases are TGTGCCAGCAGCGTAATTGACGCGGGGGTGAACACTGAAGCTTTCTTA.

There are many counts of this clonotype. The V call is TRBV6-5, the J call TRBJ2-2; 11 positions match TRBD2. V lost 3 bases, J lost 4 bases, and 10 bases stayed unmatched. This CDR3 spans 18 amino acids. CDR1 is MNHEY, CDR2 SVGAGI, per germline. CDR3: CASSYEIAGGPRTGELFF. The CDR3 region has the DNA TGTGCCAGCAGTTATGAGATAGCGGGAGGGCCGCGCACCGGGGAGCTGTTTTTT.

This clonotype was picked up many times. Sequence at one end of the junction differs from germline and may be a read error. V and J are TRBV4-2 and TRBJ2-7; 10 nucleotides align to TRBD2. The germline gives CDR1 LGHNA, CDR2 YNFKEQ. This CDR3 comprises 18 residues. This CDR3 is CASSQDIEREGILYEQYF. The CDR3 DNA sequence: TGCGCCAGCAGCCAAGATATAGAGCGGGAGGGCATTCTGTACGAGCAGTACTTC.

A note on this clonotype: A much larger clone differs by one base, so this may be a read error. This rearrangement joins TRBV9 to TRBJ2-5; 7 positions agree with TRBD2. The CDR3 loop spans 15 amino acids. Germline CDR1 and CDR2: SGDLS and YYNGEE. CDR3: CASSETPGGRETQDF. The CDR3 DNA follows: TGTGCCAGCAGCGAAACTCCGGGGGGACGAGAGACCCAGGACTTC.

This clonotype was recorded at least ten times. The chain has TRBV7-3 and TRBJ1-1; D not resolved. CDR3 length: 13 amino acids. Germline assignment: CDR1 SGHTA and CDR2 FQGTGA. V was pared by 4 bases and J by 0 bases, with 6 bases between. The CDR3, as DNA: TGTGCCAGCAGCTCCCAGATGAACACTGAAGCTTTCTTT. Residues: CASSSQMNTEAFF.